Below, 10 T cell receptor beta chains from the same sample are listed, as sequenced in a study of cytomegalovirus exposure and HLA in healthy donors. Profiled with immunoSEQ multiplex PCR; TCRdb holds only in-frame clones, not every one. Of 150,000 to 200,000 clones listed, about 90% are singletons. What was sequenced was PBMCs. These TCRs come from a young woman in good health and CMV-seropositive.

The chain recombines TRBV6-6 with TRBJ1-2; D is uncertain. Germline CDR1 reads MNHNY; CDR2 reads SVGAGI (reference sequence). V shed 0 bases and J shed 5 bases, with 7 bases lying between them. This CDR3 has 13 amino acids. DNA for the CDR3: TGTGCCAGCAGTTACTCAGAGAATTATGGCTACACCTTC. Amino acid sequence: CASSYSENYGYTF.

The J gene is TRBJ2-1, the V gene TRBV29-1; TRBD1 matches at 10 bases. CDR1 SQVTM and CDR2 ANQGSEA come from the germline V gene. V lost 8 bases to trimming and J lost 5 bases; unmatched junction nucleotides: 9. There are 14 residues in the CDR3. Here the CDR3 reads CSIEGTGVHNEQFF. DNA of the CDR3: TGCAGCATCGAAGGGACAGGGGTCCACAATGAGCAGTTCTTC.

The CDR3 DNA reads as TGTGCCAGCTCACTACTTAGCCTAGAATTTGATGGCTACACCTTC. Protein product: CASSLLSLEFDGYTF. V usage is TRBV18 and J usage is TRBJ1-2; D call uncertain. This CDR3 is built from 15 residues. The germline V gene encodes CDR1 KGHSH and CDR2 LQKENI. The V gene lost 4 bases and the J gene lost 6 bases, with 18 bases spanning the gap.

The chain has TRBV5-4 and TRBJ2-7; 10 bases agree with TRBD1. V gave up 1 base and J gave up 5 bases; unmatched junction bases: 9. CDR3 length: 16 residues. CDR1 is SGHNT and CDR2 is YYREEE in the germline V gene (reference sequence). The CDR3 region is CASSLFGTGDPHEQYF. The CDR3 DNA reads TGTGCCAGCAGCTTGTTCGGGACAGGGGATCCCCACGAGCAGTACTTC.

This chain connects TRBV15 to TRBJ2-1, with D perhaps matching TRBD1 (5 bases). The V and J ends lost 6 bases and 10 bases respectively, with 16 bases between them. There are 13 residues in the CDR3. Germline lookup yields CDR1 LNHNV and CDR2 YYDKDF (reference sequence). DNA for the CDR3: TGTGCCACCAGAGGGGCGGAGTGGAGAGAGCAGTTCTTC. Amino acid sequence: CATRGAEWREQFF.

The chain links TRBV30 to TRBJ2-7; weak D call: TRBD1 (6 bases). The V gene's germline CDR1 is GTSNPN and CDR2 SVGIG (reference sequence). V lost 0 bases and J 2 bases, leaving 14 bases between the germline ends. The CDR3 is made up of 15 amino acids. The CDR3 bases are TGTGCCTGGAGTGTAGGGGCAGGGGAAACCTACGAGCAGTACTTC. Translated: CAWSVGAGETYEQYF.

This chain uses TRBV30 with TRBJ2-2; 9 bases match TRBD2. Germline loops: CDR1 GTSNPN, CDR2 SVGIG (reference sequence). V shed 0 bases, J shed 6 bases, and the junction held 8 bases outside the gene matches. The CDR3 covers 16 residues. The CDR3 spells CAWSVLALAGSGELFF. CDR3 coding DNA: TGTGCCTGGAGTGTACTAGCACTAGCGGGTTCCGGGGAGCTGTTTTTT.

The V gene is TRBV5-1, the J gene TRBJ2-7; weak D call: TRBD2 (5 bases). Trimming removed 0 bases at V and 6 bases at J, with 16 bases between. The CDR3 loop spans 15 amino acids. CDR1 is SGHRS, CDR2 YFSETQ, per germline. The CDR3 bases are TGCGCCAGCAGCTTGGTTGGGAGTTCCGGGGTCGAGCAGTACTTC. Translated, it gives CASSLVGSSGVEQYF.

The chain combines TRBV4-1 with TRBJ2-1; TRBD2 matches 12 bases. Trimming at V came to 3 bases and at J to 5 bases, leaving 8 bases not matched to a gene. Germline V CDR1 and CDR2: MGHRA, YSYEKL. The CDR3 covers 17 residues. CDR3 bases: TGCGCCAGCAGCCAGGCCCTAGCGGGGGGGCCCGACAATGAGCAGTTCTTC. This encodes CASSQALAGGPDNEQFF.

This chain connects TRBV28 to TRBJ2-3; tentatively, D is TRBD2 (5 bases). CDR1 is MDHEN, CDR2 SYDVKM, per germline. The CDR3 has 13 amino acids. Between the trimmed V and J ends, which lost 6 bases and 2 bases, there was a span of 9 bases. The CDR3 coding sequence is TGTGCCAGCAGCCGGAGGTTCACAGATACGCAGTATTTT. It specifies CASSRRFTDTQYF.